This TCR beta chain comes out of a study of cytomegalovirus exposure and HLA in healthy donors. Study in general: Around 85 million unique TCRs from HLA-typed donors were held in an early data release.

Study-wide results and caveats: Among TCR beta chains, those listed as cytomegalovirus-associated numbered more than 150.

PCR primers comprised 60 Vbeta and 13 Jbeta primers. Per the original methods: Later work found tens of millions of unique TCR beta chains, with some 11 million shared. Sequenced by immunoSEQ multiplex PCR; TCRdb stores in-frame clones only, minus some. V and J calls and clone size follow that table, whereas D and trimming were derived from the DNA. The table lists 60,000 to 90,000 clones, 70% of them singletons. V gave up 6 bases and J gave up 1 base, with 9 bases separating them. Germline V gives CDR1 SGHDN, CDR2 FVKESK. The length of the CDR3 is 13 residues. Concerning this clone itself: Its target is unknown.

The sequence derives from a woman aged 45-65 years in good health and CMV-seropositive. This sequence joins TRBV14 and TRBJ2-5; D gene ambiguous. What was sequenced was PBMCs. CDR3 loop: CASSVPGQETQYF. CDR3 sequence (DNA): TGTGCCAGCAGTGTCCCCGGCCAAGAGACCCAGTACTTC.